This T cell receptor beta chain is from a study of CD8 T cells in Susac syndrome (dated by TCRdb to the late 2010s). Looking at the study overall: The study used repertoire sequencing to test whether antigen drove CD8+ T cell activation and differentiation in Susac syndrome. The clonality of the CD8+ T cell repertoire was compared across approximately 11 healthy donors, around 14 Susac syndrome patients and 15 multiple sclerosis patients. Points the paper makes about the study in general: The study acknowledged that relatively few individuals were included in the TCR sequencing and HLA analysis.

A note on this clonotype: Its antigen is currently not known. No base quality values were provided; no much bigger clone lies one nucleotide off.

V loses 5 bases, J loses 2 bases, and the germline ends lie 16 bases apart. Reading from cysteine to phenylalanine, the CDR3 counts 16 amino acids. Only the CDR3 part of the read is kept: 48 bases, read in frame from the first base. The germline V gene encodes CDR1 SGHTA and CDR2 FQGNSA. High-throughput TCR beta sequencing profiled peripheral blood CD8+ and CD4+ T cells from healthy donors, Susac syndrome patients and multiple sclerosis patients. Multiple sclerosis controls were treatment-naive patients with stable or active relapsing-remitting disease fulfilling revised McDonald criteria. Bulk CD8+ and CD4+ T cells were purified by magnetic negative isolation, whereas CD8+ TEMRA cells were enriched by FACS. Blood was drawn into EDTA tubes, processed within 24 hours, and PBMCs were isolated by density gradient centrifugation. PBMCs intended for TCR sequencing were frozen in liquid nitrogen and were later thawed in a 37 degrees C water bath. The sorted or isolated CD4+, CD8+ and CD8+ TEMRA cells reached a purity of at least 90%.

RNA was extracted with the RNeasy kit and about 0.5 to 1 ug was reverse transcribed using random hexamers. TCR beta CDR3 regions were amplified with the immunoSEQ multiplex PCR assay covering 54 Vbeta and 13 Jbeta segments. Bias from PCR amplification was corrected by using a synthetic template baseline for primer optimization and for computational correction. The authors' analysis ran thus. Only productive sequences were kept, with reads annotated to V, D and J genes according to IMGT and analyzed in immunoSEQ Analyzer. To calculate clonality, Shannon entropy was normalized by log2 of the number of productive unique sequences and then subtracted from one. For each patient and control, public and private clones were evaluated within the 100 most prevalent clones. Clones were defined as Susac-specific when absent from the healthy and MS cohorts, from fewer than 1,200 published viral clones and from other ImmuneACCESS disease sequences. TCRdb applied fastp at Q25 and MiXCR to the public reads, then kept only in-frame beta chains. Identical CDR3 protein sequences are pooled into one entry, listed with their most common genes and DNA. TCRdb's processing, not the authors', yielded these V and J calls. The sample has a few hundred thousand distinct CDR3 sequences on record, about 88% of them singletons. Approximately 0.18% of the sample goes to the ten largest clones.

This chain joins TRBV7-2 to TRBJ2-1; the D gene remains uncertain. The sequencing input was CD8+ T cells from PBMCs. The TCR sequence derives from a human donor with multiple sclerosis. The encoded CDR3 is CASSQASQGTYNEQFF. The nucleotides read TGTGCCAGCAGCCAAGCCTCTCAAGGGACCTACAATGAGCAGTTCTTC.